The 29 T cell receptor beta chains in this list originate from one sample, sequenced in a study of blood T cell repertoires in COVID-19. This table comes from immunoSEQ multiplex PCR, and its TCRdb copy is limited to in-frame clones, with some not included. This table holds hundreds of thousands of clones, about 87% found once. The sequencing sample was made of peripheral blood. Receptor source: a woman aged 45-65 years who had recovered from COVID-19.

The V gene is TRBV9, the J gene TRBJ1-1, with D perhaps matching TRBD1 (6 bases). Germline V CDR1 and CDR2: SGDLS, YYNGEE. This CDR3 is built from 14 residues. The ends were cut back, 2 bases at V and 1 base at J, with 9 bases in the middle. The CDR3 reads CASSVKGQNTEAFF. CDR3 sequence (DNA): TGTGCCAGCAGCGTCAAGGGACAGAACACTGAAGCTTTCTTT.

This clone occurred many times. The chain couples TRBV27 to TRBJ2-1; 10 bases fit TRBD1. Germline V gives CDR1 MNHEY, CDR2 SMNVEV (reference sequence). The CDR3 contains 13 residues. J lost 9 bases, V lost 5 bases, and 4 bases had no gene match. The CDR3 DNA sequence: TGTGCCAGCAGTCCGGGACAGGGGTTTGAGCAGTTCTTC. This translates into CASSPGQGFEQFF.

The V call is TRBV11-2, the J call TRBJ1-6; 9 bases are a match to TRBD1. Germline CDR1 SGHAT, CDR2 FQNNGV. This CDR3 has 14 residues. The J segment lost 9 bases and the V segment lost 7 bases, leaving 7 bases of the junction unmatched. The CDR3 DNA reads TGTGCCAGCATGGCGGGGACAGGGAGTTCACCCCTCCACTTT. It specifies CASMAGTGSSPLHF.

The V and J genes are TRBV5-1 and TRBJ2-5; 9 positions agree with TRBD1. With 4 bases clipped from V and 4 bases from J, the junction kept 8 bases outside the gene matches. CDR1 is SGHRS and CDR2 is YFSETQ in the germline V gene. The CDR3 is 15 amino acids. Here the CDR3 reads CASSAAGTGRETQYF. Here the CDR3 DNA reads TGCGCCAGCAGCGCCGCCGGGACAGGGAGAGAGACCCAGTACTTC.

This chain connects TRBV6-5 to TRBJ2-2, with 11 positions matching TRBD2. Looked up from germline, CDR1 is MNHEY and CDR2 is SVGAGI. The CDR3 is 15 amino acids. V gave up 4 bases and J gave up 3 bases; unmatched junction bases: 1. CDR3 coding DNA: TGTGCCAGCAGTTCTAGCGGGAGGTACACCGGGGAGCTGTTTTTT. Amino acids: CASSSSGRYTGELFF.

The chain links TRBV6-2 or TRBV6-3 to TRBJ1-5; no definite D call. V was shortened by 6 bases and J by 0 bases, with 12 bases between the two germline ends. Per the germline V gene, CDR1 is MNHEY and CDR2 is SVGEGT. The CDR3 is made up of 15 amino acids. In nucleotides, the CDR3 is TGTGCCAGCAGCAACACAGCTTATAGCAATCAGCCCCAGCATTTT. Translated: CASSNTAYSNQPQHF.

V and J are TRBV5-5 and TRBJ1-6, with 9 bases matching TRBD1. Germline loops: CDR1 SGHKS, CDR2 YYEKEE (reference sequence). The CDR3 has 15 residues. The ends lost 4 bases at V and 9 bases at J; junction bases unmatched: 8. The CDR3 DNA reads TGTGCCAGCAGCCCCGGACAGGGGTTAGGTTCACCCCTCCACTTT. Residues: CASSPGQGLGSPLHF.

The V and J genes are TRBV7-2 and TRBJ2-3; 12 bases line up with TRBD2. The CDR3 has 16 amino acids. Germline V gives CDR1 SGHTA, CDR2 FQGNSA. V was clipped by 5 bases and J by 4 bases; unmatched bases: 7. CDR3 in amino acids: CASSTNLAGGSDTQYF. The CDR3 DNA reads as TGTGCCAGCAGCACCAACCTAGCGGGAGGGTCAGATACGCAGTATTTT. Full variable domain (rest looked up from reference TRBV7-2 and TRBJ2-3): GAGVSQSPSNKVTEKGKDVELRCDPISGHTALYWYRQSLGQGLEFLIYFQGNSAPDKSGLPSDRFSAERTGGSVSTLTIQRTQQEDSAVYLCASSTNLAGGSDTQYFGPGTRLTVL.

The chain employs TRBV6-2 or TRBV6-3 and TRBJ1-5; D ambiguous. Germline V CDR1 and CDR2: MNHEY, SVGEGT. The CDR3 covers 14 residues. The V gene lost 4 bases and the J gene lost 4 bases, with 11 bases spanning the gap. The CDR3 region is CASSSMTSNQPQHF. The CDR3 DNA reads TGTGCCAGCAGTTCGATGACATCGAATCAGCCCCAGCATTTT.

The rearrangement uses TRBV10-1 and TRBJ2-2, with D maybe TRBD1 (5 bases). Germline V gives CDR1 WNHNN, CDR2 SYGVQD (reference sequence). The CDR3 extends over 13 amino acids. V shed 8 bases and J shed 5 bases, with 12 bases lying between them. The CDR3 spells CASGAAGTGELFF. The CDR3 DNA sequence: TGCGCCAGCGGGGCCGCAGGGACCGGGGAGCTGTTTTTT.

V and J are TRBV5-6 and TRBJ2-3; D is ambiguous. Trimming cost V 2 bases and J 2 bases, with 9 bases left between them. The CDR3 extends over 14 amino acids. Looked up from germline, CDR1 is SGHDT and CDR2 is YYEEEE. CDR3 in DNA: TGTGCCAGCAGCTTACCCACAACCACAGATACGCAGTATTTT. Residues: CASSLPTTTDTQYF. The full variable domain, with the rest looked up from reference TRBV5-6 and TRBJ2-3, is DAGVTQSPTHLIKTRGQQVTLRCSPKSGHDTVSWYQQALGQGPQFIFQYYEEEERQRGNFPDRFSGHQFPNYSSELNVNALLLGDSALYLCASSLPTTTDTQYFGPGTRLTVL.

The chain uses TRBV18 and TRBJ2-1; 13 bases match TRBD2. The CDR3 length is 16 residues. With 3 bases clipped from V and 8 bases from J, the junction kept 7 bases outside the gene matches. Germline CDR1 KGHSH, CDR2 LQKENI. CDR3 sequence reads: CASSPVLAGGVDEQFF. CDR3 DNA sequence: TGTGCCAGCTCACCGGTACTAGCGGGAGGGGTCGATGAGCAGTTCTTC.

The chain is built from TRBV29-1 and TRBJ2-1; 12 nucleotides align to TRBD2. This CDR3 region has 14 residues. Per the germline V gene, CDR1 is SQVTM and CDR2 is ANQGSEA. V trimming: 7 bases; J trimming: 5 bases; junction bases outside the gene matches: 6. The CDR3 bases are TGCAGCGCCGGACTAGCGGGATTCAACAATGAGCAGTTCTTC. This encodes CSAGLAGFNNEQFF.

The chain employs TRBV7-2 and TRBJ2-7; 14 bases agree with TRBD2. The V gene's germline CDR1 is SGHTA and CDR2 FQGNSA. This CDR3 region has 18 residues. J lost 1 base, V lost 5 bases, and 10 bases had no gene match. The CDR3 is CASSEGTSGSSLSYEQYF. The CDR3 coding sequence is TGTGCCAGCAGCGAGGGGACTAGCGGGAGTTCCCTTTCCTACGAGCAGTACTTC.

This clone showed up just a few times. CDR3 protein: CASTFLTGTGGEKLFF. The CDR3 DNA sequence: TGTGCCTCTACATTTCTGACCGGGACAGGGGGTGAAAAACTGTTTTTT. J is TRBJ1-4 and V is TRBV30; 11 bases line up with TRBD1. The germline V gene encodes CDR1 GTSNPN and CDR2 SVGIG (reference sequence). With V trimmed by 7 bases and J by 7 bases, 14 bases remained unmatched. CDR3 length equals 16 residues.

The chain joins TRBV6-5 to TRBJ2-1, with 7 nucleotides matching TRBD2. Trimming cost V 6 bases and J 9 bases; bases outside gene matches: 14. This CDR3 is 15 amino acids long. Germline assignment: CDR1 MNHEY and CDR2 SVGAGI. In DNA form, the CDR3 reads TGTGCCAGCAGCCCCACTAGCGCCTCCGTCCGTGAGCAGTTCTTC. Its translation is CASSPTSASVREQFF.

The rearrangement joins TRBV6-5 to TRBJ1-1, with D possibly matching TRBD1 (5 bases). Trimming cost V 8 bases and J 1 base, with 8 bases left between them. Per the germline V gene, CDR1 is MNHEY and CDR2 is SVGAGI. The CDR3 is made up of 12 amino acids. CDR3 in DNA: TGTGCCAGCTGGAGGGGGAACACTGAAGCTTTCTTT. This translates into CASWRGNTEAFF.

CDR3 protein: CASSRQGAEAFF. The DNA for the CDR3 is TGTGCCAGCAGCCGACAGGGCGCTGAAGCTTTCTTT. The V and J genes are TRBV7-9 and TRBJ1-1; 7 nucleotides match TRBD1. Germline V lookup: CDR1 SEHNR, CDR2 FQNEAQ (reference sequence). The CDR3 consists of 12 residues. After removal of 5 bases from V and 6 bases from J, the junction contained 3 bases not matched to a gene.

CDR3 nucleotide sequence: TGTGCCACCAGTGACCAACCGGGACAGGGGGCCTTAGGCTACACCTTC. Translating it yields CATSDQPGQGALGYTF. The gene calls are TRBV24-1 and TRBJ1-2; 12 positions match TRBD1. This CDR3 is 16 amino acids long. CDR1 KGHDR and CDR2 SFDVKD come from the germline V gene. Losses at the gene ends were 4 bases for V and 8 bases for J; bases not matched to a gene: 10.

V is TRBV5-4 and J is TRBJ2-1; 10 nucleotides match TRBD2. Germline-derived CDR1 and CDR2 are SGHNT and YYREEE (reference sequence). This CDR3 spans 16 amino acids. The J segment lost 9 bases and the V segment lost 2 bases, leaving 11 bases of the junction unmatched. Written as DNA, the CDR3 is TGTGCCAGCAGCTTTGGTGTGAGCGGGAGGGCCGGTGAGCAGTTCTTC. Amino acid sequence: CASSFGVSGRAGEQFF.

This clone was seen more than once but under ten times. V usage is TRBV14 and J usage is TRBJ2-2, with TRBD2 matching 8 bases. Unmatched junction bases numbered 1, after V lost 6 bases and J lost 1 base. This CDR3 contains 14 residues. Germline V gene sequence: CDR1 SGHDN, CDR2 FVKESK. The CDR3 loop reads CASRLAVNTGELFF. Written as DNA, the CDR3 is TGTGCCAGCAGACTAGCGGTGAACACCGGGGAGCTGTTTTTT. Variable domain in full (rest from reference TRBV14 and TRBJ2-2): EAGVTQFPSHSVIEKGQTVTLRCDPISGHDNLYWYRRVMGKEIKFLLHFVKESKQDESGMPNNRFLAERTGGTYSTLKVQPAELEDSGVYFCASRLAVNTGELFFGEGSRLTVL.

A single count supports this clone. The chain recombines TRBV7-6 with TRBJ1-1, with 7 bases aligning to TRBD1. J lost 2 bases, V lost 3 bases, and 3 bases had no gene match. CDR3 length: 14 amino acids. Germline CDR1 reads SGHVS; CDR2 reads FNYEAQ. In DNA, the CDR3 is TGTGCCAGCAGCTTTTCAGGGGGAAACACTGAAGCTTTCTTT. Its protein product is CASSFSGGNTEAFF.

The chain combines TRBV6-2 or TRBV6-3 with TRBJ2-7, with TRBD2 matching 14 bases. The germline V gene has CDR1 MNHEY and CDR2 SVGEGT. This CDR3 spans 17 amino acids. Trimming cost V 5 bases and J 3 bases; bases outside gene matches: 9. CDR3 protein: CASSGTGTSGSGYEQYF. As DNA, the CDR3 is TGTGCCAGCAGTGGGACCGGGACTAGCGGGAGTGGCTACGAGCAGTACTTC.

J is TRBJ2-3 and V is TRBV9; 13 bases fit TRBD2. Germline values: CDR1 SGDLS, CDR2 YYNGEE. The V segment lost 4 bases and the J segment 4 bases; nucleotides outside the gene matches: 6. This CDR3 spans 16 amino acids. In DNA form, the CDR3 reads TGTGCCAGCAGCAAAACTAGCGGGGGGGCCCCAGATACGCAGTATTTT. It specifies CASSKTSGGAPDTQYF.

The chain recombines TRBV28 with TRBJ2-1, with a weak D call TRBD2 (6 bases). From germline, CDR1 is MDHEN and CDR2 SYDVKM. V lost 3 bases and J 0 bases, leaving 12 bases between the germline ends. This CDR3 comprises 16 residues. CDR3 coding DNA: TGTGCCAGCAGTTTGGCGGGACGTCTCTCCTACAATGAGCAGTTCTTC. Translation gives CASSLAGRLSYNEQFF.

The chain couples TRBV6-5 to TRBJ1-1; D is undetermined. V was clipped by 6 bases and J by 6 bases, with 14 bases between them. The length of the CDR3 is 13 residues. Germline lookup yields CDR1 MNHEY and CDR2 SVGAGI. The DNA of the CDR3 is TGTGCCAGCAGGAGAGAGGGCATCCCTGAAGCTTTCTTT. Protein sequence: CASRREGIPEAFF.

This clone has only one observation. The chain carries TRBV7-6 and TRBJ2-1; 10 nucleotides line up with TRBD2. V was clipped by 1 base and J by 4 bases; unmatched bases: 10. This CDR3 has 18 residues. Germline CDR1 reads SGHVS; CDR2 reads FNYEAQ. The DNA for the CDR3 is TGTGCCAGCAGCTTAGAGAAAAGCGGGGGGGCGATTTACAATGAGCAGTTCTTC. Its translation: CASSLEKSGGAIYNEQFF.

The chain is built from TRBV10-3 and TRBJ2-1; 9 bases agree with TRBD2. The CDR3 runs to 14 residues. CDR1 is ENHRY, CDR2 SYGVKD, per germline. V trimming: 6 bases; J trimming: 4 bases; junction bases outside the gene matches: 4. CDR3 in DNA: TGTGCCATCAGGATAGCGGGGGATTACAATGAGCAGTTCTTC. It specifies CAIRIAGDYNEQFF.

The chain joins TRBV6-2 or TRBV6-3 to TRBJ2-5; D may be TRBD1 (6 bases). The germline V gene has CDR1 MNHEY and CDR2 SVGEGT. This CDR3 spans 16 amino acids. V was pared by 2 bases and J by 1 base, with 14 bases between. DNA for the CDR3: TGTGCCAGCAGTTACAGGATCACAGGGTTCCAAGAGACCCAGTACTTC. It codes for CASSYRITGFQETQYF.